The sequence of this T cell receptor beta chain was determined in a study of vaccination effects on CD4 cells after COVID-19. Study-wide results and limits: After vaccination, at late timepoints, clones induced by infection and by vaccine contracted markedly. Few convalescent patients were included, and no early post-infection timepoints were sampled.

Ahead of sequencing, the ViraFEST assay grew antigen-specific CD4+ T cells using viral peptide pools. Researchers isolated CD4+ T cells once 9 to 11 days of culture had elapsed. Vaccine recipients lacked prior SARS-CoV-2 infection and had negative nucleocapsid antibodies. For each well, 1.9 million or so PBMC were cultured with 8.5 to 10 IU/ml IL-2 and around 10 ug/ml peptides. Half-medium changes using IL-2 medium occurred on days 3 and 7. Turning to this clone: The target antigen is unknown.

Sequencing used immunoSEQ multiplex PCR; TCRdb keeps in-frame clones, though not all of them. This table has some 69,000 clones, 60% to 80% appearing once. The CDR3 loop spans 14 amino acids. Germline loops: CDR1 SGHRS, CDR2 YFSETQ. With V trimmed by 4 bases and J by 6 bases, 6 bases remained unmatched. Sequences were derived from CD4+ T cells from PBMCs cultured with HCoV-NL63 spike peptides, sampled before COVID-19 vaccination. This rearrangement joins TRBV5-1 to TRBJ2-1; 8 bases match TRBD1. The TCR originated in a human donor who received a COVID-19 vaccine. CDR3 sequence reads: CASSPGQAGNEQFF. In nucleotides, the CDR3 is TGCGCCAGCAGCCCGGGACAGGCGGGCAATGAGCAGTTCTTC.